Below are 14 T cell receptor beta chains sequenced from a single sample in a study of blood T cell repertoires in COVID-19. Method: immunoSEQ multiplex PCR; TCRdb's copy keeps in-frame clones and lacks some. The repertoire holds 150,000 or so clones, with roughly 80% as singletons. Specimen: peripheral blood. These receptors were collected from a man in his sixties with acute or convalescent COVID-19.

The rearrangement joins TRBV4-1 to TRBJ2-7; 8 positions match TRBD1. CDR1 is MGHRA and CDR2 is YSYEKL in the germline V gene. V gave up 0 bases and J gave up 0 bases; unmatched junction bases: 13. This CDR3 comprises 19 residues. CDR3 DNA sequence: TGCGCCAGCAGCCAAGATACCCTCGACAGGGGCCCTTACTCCTACGAGCAGTACTTC. Translation: CASSQDTLDRGPYSYEQYF.

The chain recombines TRBV3-1 (or the pseudogene TRBV3-2) with TRBJ2-1, with 11 bases lining up with TRBD2. The V segment lost 5 bases and the J segment 5 bases; nucleotides outside the gene matches: 8. CDR3 length equals 16 residues. Germline V lookup: CDR1 LGHDT, CDR2 YNNKEL (reference sequence). The CDR3: CASSGPSGGTDNEQFF. The DNA of the CDR3 is TGTGCCAGCAGCGGCCCTAGCGGGGGGACCGACAATGAGCAGTTCTTC.

The chain has TRBV5-1 and TRBJ1-4, with 11 bases that match TRBD1. V lost 4 bases to trimming and J lost 3 bases; unmatched junction nucleotides: 5. The CDR3 is 16 amino acids. The germline gives CDR1 SGHRS, CDR2 YFSETQ. CDR3 protein: CASSPGTGGANEKLFF. The DNA of the CDR3 is TGCGCCAGCAGCCCAGGGACAGGGGGGGCTAATGAAAAACTGTTTTTT. Full variable domain (missing parts from reference TRBV5-1 and TRBJ1-4): KAGVTQTPRYLIKTRGQQVTLSCSPISGHRSVSWYQQTPGQGLQFLFEYFSETQRNKGNFPGRFSGRQFSNSRSEMNVSTLELGDSALYLCASSPGTGGANEKLFFGSGTQLSVL.

The chain employs TRBV12-3 or TRBV12-4 and TRBJ1-1; 9 bases fit TRBD1. This CDR3 region has 13 residues. The junction had 9 bases not matched to a gene; V was cut back by 5 bases and J by 11 bases. The CDR3 region is CASSTGGWVKAFF. CDR3 sequence (DNA): TGTGCCAGCAGTACAGGGGGCTGGGTCAAGGCTTTCTTT.

V usage is TRBV28 and J usage is TRBJ1-1; D not certain. Trimming cost V 3 bases and J 1 base, with 12 bases left between them. The germline gives CDR1 MDHEN, CDR2 SYDVKM. The CDR3 loop spans 15 amino acids. CDR3 loop: CASSFISGENTEAFF. The CDR3, as DNA: TGTGCCAGCAGTTTTATTTCAGGCGAGAACACTGAAGCTTTCTTT. Full variable domain (rest looked up from reference TRBV28 and TRBJ1-1): DVKVTQSSRYLVKRTGEKVFLECVQDMDHENMFWYRQDPGLGLRLIYFSYDVKMKEKGDIPEGYSVSREKKERFSLILESASTNQTSMYLCASSFISGENTEAFFGQGTRLTVV.

This clone was seen once. CDR3 region: CASSPSLQETQYF. CDR3 DNA: TGTGCCAGCAGCCCAAGCCTACAAGAGACCCAGTACTTC. The chain couples TRBV7-3 to TRBJ2-5; no reliable D call. The V gene's germline CDR1 is SGHTA and CDR2 FQGTGA. V was clipped by 5 bases and J by 2 bases, with 9 bases between them. This CDR3 region has 13 residues.

This clone turned up a few times. The rearrangement uses TRBV29-1 and TRBJ1-4; D call uncertain. The CDR3 has 14 residues. The ends were cut back, 4 bases at V and 7 bases at J, with 16 bases in the middle. Germline loops: CDR1 SQVTM, CDR2 ANQGSEA. This CDR3 reads CSVGHTGLGEKLFF. CDR3 coding DNA: TGCAGCGTTGGGCATACGGGGTTGGGTGAAAAACTGTTTTTT.

The chain links TRBV7-9 to TRBJ1-2, with D perhaps matching TRBD1 (5 bases). CDR3 size: 13 residues. CDR1 and CDR2 (germline): SEHNR, FQNEAQ (reference sequence). V was pared by 8 bases and J by 4 bases, with 14 bases between. CDR3 loop: CASGGGGGYGYTF. The CDR3 nucleotides read TGTGCCAGCGGGGGGGGTGGAGGCTATGGCTACACCTTC.

The chain uses TRBV7-6 and TRBJ1-1; D gene unclear. V was trimmed by 2 bases and J by 6 bases, leaving 22 bases between them. In germline, CDR1 is SGHVS, CDR2 FNYEAQ. The CDR3 is made up of 17 amino acids. The CDR3 reads CASSLYPPGREDSEAFF. Here the CDR3 DNA reads TGTGCCAGCAGCTTATATCCCCCGGGAAGGGAAGACTCTGAAGCTTTCTTT.

The DNA of the CDR3 is TGTGCCAGCAGCGTAGCTACGAGGGTCTCGGATGAGCAGTTCTTC. Amino acids: CASSVATRVSDEQFF. This chain joins TRBV9 and TRBJ2-1, with D possibly TRBD2 on 5 matching bases. V was shortened by 0 bases and J by 8 bases, with 15 bases between the two germline ends. The CDR3 runs to 15 residues. Germline V gene data show CDR1 as SGDLS and CDR2 as YYNGEE.

This sequence joins TRBV3-1 (or the pseudogene TRBV3-2) and TRBJ1-3; the D gene is possibly TRBD1 (5 bases). Trimming took 1 base from V and 8 from J, leaving 12 bases between them. From germline, CDR1 is LGHDT and CDR2 YNNKEL (reference sequence). This CDR3 comprises 14 residues. CDR3 region: CASSQGAGLYTIYF. The CDR3, as DNA: TGTGCCAGCAGCCAAGGAGCGGGGCTCTACACCATATATTTT.

This clone was picked up one time. This rearrangement joins TRBV19 to TRBJ1-1, with D unresolved. Germline V lookup: CDR1 LNHDA, CDR2 SQIVND (reference sequence). This CDR3 has 16 amino acids. The ends were cut back, 1 base at V and 6 bases at J, with 18 bases in the middle. CDR3 sequence reads: CASSIGAIQPPPEAFF. In nucleotides, the CDR3 is TGTGCCAGTAGTATAGGGGCCATCCAGCCGCCCCCTGAAGCTTTCTTT.

V gene TRBV7-3 combines with J gene TRBJ1-6; 9 bases map to TRBD1. This CDR3 comprises 15 residues. V lost 4 bases to trimming and J lost 7 bases; unmatched junction nucleotides: 5. Germline loops: CDR1 SGHTA, CDR2 FQGTGA. The CDR3 protein is CASSSQGAANSPLHF. CDR3 bases: TGTGCCAGCAGCTCACAGGGGGCGGCAAATTCACCCCTCCACTTT.

There are a few counts of this clone. The chain recombines TRBV9 with TRBJ2-5, with TRBD2 as a possible D gene (6 bases). Germline values: CDR1 SGDLS, CDR2 YYNGEE. The CDR3 is 16 residues long. The V gene lost 3 bases and the J gene lost 4 bases, with 19 bases spanning the gap. The CDR3 sequence: CASSALGGTRGETQYF. CDR3 in DNA: TGTGCCAGCAGCGCCCTTGGGGGGACCCGAGGAGAGACCCAGTACTTC.